Each of the 25 T cell receptor beta chains below was sequenced from the same sample in a study of T-cell reconstitution after alpha-beta-depleted transplantation in children. Unique molecular identifiers were incorporated into the prepared TCRbeta library. Via MiXCR, TCRdb re-called the PCR reads, giving one row per CDR3 protein. The sample lists around 440,000 distinct CDR3 sequences, over 9.5% seen once, with around 2% in the top ten. The sample here was PBMCs, taken before TCRalphabeta/CD19-depleted stem cell transplant. These receptors all stem from a child younger than 10 with inherited bone marrow failure, due to receive a stem cell transplant.

This clonotype was picked up many times. The chain links TRBV5-5 to TRBJ2-3; either TRBD1 or TRBD2 may fit D (5 bases each). Trimming took 4 bases from V and 7 from J, leaving 16 bases between them. CDR1 and CDR2 from the germline V gene are SGHKS and YYEKEE (reference sequence). This CDR3 is built from 14 residues. Written as DNA, the CDR3 is TGTGCCAGCAGCCCCGGGACCCAAGGAAATACGCAGTATTTT. Residues: CASSPGTQGNTQYF.

This clonotype was seen ten or more times. The rearrangement uses TRBV7-8 and TRBJ2-3; 7 bases match TRBD2. Per the germline V gene, CDR1 is SGHVS and CDR2 is FQNEAQ. The junction had 4 bases not matched to a gene; V was cut back by 8 bases and J by 2 bases. The length of the CDR3 is 13 residues. The CDR3 DNA is TGTGCCAGCGCCCTAGCGGACACAGATACGCAGTATTTT. This encodes CASALADTDTQYF. Supplemented by reference TRBV7-8 and TRBJ2-3, the full variable domain reads GAGVSQSPRYKVAKRGQDVALRCDPISGHVSLFWYQQALGQGPEFLTYFQNEAQLDKSGLPSDRFFAERPEGSVSTLKIQRTQQEDSAVYLCASALADTDTQYFGPGTRLTVL.

This clonotype has ten or more counts. The rearrangement joins TRBV4-3 to TRBJ2-3; 9 bases map to TRBD2. The CDR3 is made up of 18 amino acids. V trimming: 1 base; J trimming: 0 bases; junction bases outside the gene matches: 8. Germline CDR1 is LGHNA and CDR2 is YSLEER. The CDR3 DNA sequence: TGCGCCAGCAGCCAAGGACCCTTGACTAGCGGTAGCACAGATACGCAGTATTTT. It yields the protein CASSQGPLTSGSTDTQYF.

At least ten counts were recorded for this clonotype. The CDR3 sequence: CASSSGGYYEQYF. The DNA for the CDR3 is TGTGCCAGCAGTTCGGGCGGATACTACGAGCAGTACTTC. The rearrangement uses TRBV6-2 or TRBV6-3 and TRBJ2-7; D is unresolved. The CDR3 has 13 amino acids. The V end lost 4 bases, the J end lost 3 bases, and 10 bases lay between the germline ends. The germline gives CDR1 MNHEY, CDR2 SVGEGT.

In this sample, this clonotype turned up many times. The gene calls are TRBV7-2 and TRBJ2-1, with D perhaps matching TRBD1 (6 bases). The germline CDR1 and CDR2 sequences are SGHTA and FQGNSA. The CDR3 extends over 15 amino acids. Trimming left V 3 bases short and J 5 bases short, with 14 bases between. The CDR3 region has the DNA TGTGCCAGCAGCTTCCGACAGGTCGCGGACAATGAGCAGTTCTTC. Translated, it gives CASSFRQVADNEQFF. The full variable domain, rest sourced from reference TRBV7-2 and TRBJ2-1, is GAGVSQSPSNKVTEKGKDVELRCDPISGHTALYWYRQSLGQGLEFLIYFQGNSAPDKSGLPSDRFSAERTGGSVSTLTIQRTQQEDSAVYLCASSFRQVADNEQFFGPGTRLTVL.

J is TRBJ2-7 and V is TRBV28; TRBD1 matches 9 bases. Germline CDR1 and CDR2: MDHEN and SYDVKM. J gave up 3 bases and V 5 bases, and 11 bases lay outside the gene matches. The CDR3 totals 16 residues. The CDR3 loop reads CASSVQGALWRYEQYF. Written as DNA, the CDR3 is TGTGCCAGCAGTGTACAGGGGGCCCTTTGGCGCTACGAGCAGTACTTC.

This clonotype was recorded at least ten times. The V and J genes are TRBV3-1 and TRBJ2-1; TRBD2 aligns across 7 bases. The CDR3 contains 16 residues. J lost 3 bases, V lost 1 base, and 6 bases had no gene match. Germline CDR1 reads LGHDT; CDR2 reads YNNKEL (reference sequence). The DNA of the CDR3 is TGTGCCAGCAGCCAAGGAGGTGGGAGGGGCTACAATGAGCAGTTCTTC. Amino acid sequence: CASSQGGGRGYNEQFF.

This clonotype was counted ten times or more. This sequence joins TRBV4-1 and TRBJ1-2, with a tentative D call TRBD1 (5 bases). V was trimmed by 3 bases and J by 1 base, leaving 12 bases between them. The germline CDR1 and CDR2 sequences are MGHRA and YSYEKL. The CDR3 covers 15 residues. The CDR3, as DNA: TGCGCCAGCAGCCAGCAGGGTAAGGGTAACTATGGCTACACCTTC. Amino acid sequence: CASSQQGKGNYGYTF.

This clonotype was counted at least ten times. The chain has TRBV3-1 and TRBJ2-1; TRBD2 might be the D (5 bases). The CDR3 runs to 14 residues. Trimming took off 10 bases at V and 4 bases at J, with 17 bases between the two ends. Germline V CDR1 and CDR2: LGHDT, YNNKEL (reference sequence). CDR3 bases: TGTGCCACCACCTTAGACGGAGGATACAATGAGCAGTTCTTC. This sequence encodes CATTLDGGYNEQFF.

Details on this clonotype: At one end the junction does not follow the germline gene, possibly because of a read error. V and J are TRBV6-2 or TRBV6-3 and TRBJ2-2; 10 bases are a match to TRBD1. This CDR3 spans 15 amino acids. Germline loops: CDR1 MNHEY, CDR2 SVGEGT. CDR3 nucleotides: TGTGCCAGCAGAGACCGGGACAGGGGCCGCGGGGACCTGTTTTTT. Encoded protein: CASRDRDRGRGDLFF.

This clonotype showed up many times. The J gene is TRBJ2-3, the V gene TRBV20-1; TRBD2 agrees at 9 bases. V dropped 3 bases and J dropped 0; count of bases not matched to a gene: 7. The CDR3 is made up of 16 amino acids. Per the germline V gene, CDR1 is DFQATT and CDR2 is SNEGSKA (reference sequence). CDR3 protein: CSARRLAETSTDTQYF. Here the CDR3 DNA reads TGCAGTGCTAGGAGACTAGCGGAGACTAGCACAGATACGCAGTATTTT.

This chain links TRBV20-1 with TRBJ2-5; a weak D match, TRBD2 (6 bases). This CDR3 region has 16 residues. Germline V gene sequence: CDR1 DFQATT, CDR2 SNEGSKA (reference sequence). The germline V and J ends were trimmed by 3 bases and 2 bases, with 19 bases remaining between them. The CDR3, as DNA: TGCAGTGCTAGTGACCTGGAGGGTATATGGCAAGAGACCCAGTACTTC. Protein product: CSASDLEGIWQETQYF.

The chain uses TRBV6-2 or TRBV6-3 and TRBJ2-2, with a possible D match to TRBD2 (5 bases). The V end was cut by 8 bases, the J end by 6 bases, with 10 bases between. CDR3 length: 12 amino acids. Germline CDR1 is MNHEY and CDR2 is SVGEGT. The CDR3 reads CASGELAGELFF. The CDR3 DNA follows: TGTGCCAGCGGGGAGTTGGCCGGGGAGCTGTTTTTT.

This clonotype has ten or more counts. This chain links TRBV28 with TRBJ2-3, with a tentative D call TRBD1 (5 bases). The CDR3 runs to 15 residues. V was pared by 1 base and J by 2 bases, with 10 bases between. Germline CDR1 is MDHEN and CDR2 is SYDVKM. The CDR3 loop is CASSLYQGATDTQYF. The CDR3, as DNA: TGTGCCAGCAGTTTATACCAGGGCGCCACAGATACGCAGTATTTT.

This clonotype has ten or more counts. Here the CDR3 reads CASSFLDGTEAFF. CDR3 nucleotide sequence: TGTGCCAGCAGTTTCCTCGACGGAACTGAAGCTTTCTTT. The chain recombines TRBV27 with TRBJ1-1; D is ambiguous. This CDR3 comprises 13 residues. V lost 3 bases to trimming and J lost 5 bases, with 10 bases between them. Germline V lookup: CDR1 MNHEY, CDR2 SMNVEV (reference sequence).

This clonotype was counted many times. CDR3 amino acids: CASSLAPANTEAFF. The CDR3 nucleotides are TGCGCCAGCAGCTTGGCCCCAGCGAACACTGAAGCTTTCTTT. The gene calls are TRBV5-1 and TRBJ1-1; D gene unclear. Germline V gene lookup returns CDR1 SGHRS and CDR2 YFSETQ. V lost 0 bases and J lost 1, with 7 bases in between. The length of the CDR3 is 14 residues.

The chain carries TRBV6-5 and TRBJ2-7, with unresolved D. Germline CDR1 reads MNHEY; CDR2 reads SVGAGI. Trimming removed 0 bases from V and 2 bases from J, with 5 bases in between. The CDR3 loop spans 13 amino acids. As DNA, the CDR3 is TGTGCCAGCAGTTACTCGGATACCTACGAGCAGTACTTC. This sequence encodes CASSYSDTYEQYF.

The rearrangement joins TRBV2 to TRBJ2-1, with TRBD2 as a possible D gene (5 bases). The CDR3 extends over 16 amino acids. Trimming took 1 base from V and 4 from J, leaving 14 bases between them. Germline V gene data show CDR1 as SNHLY and CDR2 as FYNNEI. CDR3 nucleotide sequence: TGTGCCAGCAGTGAAGGGCGGGTCCCCTTATACAATGAGCAGTTCTTC. As protein: CASSEGRVPLYNEQFF.

The chain recombines TRBV15 with TRBJ2-1, with 9 bases lining up with TRBD2. With V trimmed by 4 bases and J by 2 bases, 3 bases remained unmatched. This CDR3 spans 15 amino acids. In germline, CDR1 is LNHNV, CDR2 YYDKDF (reference sequence). CDR3 DNA sequence: TGTGCCACCAGCAAGCGGGAGGATCCCTACAATGAGCAGTTCTTC. Residues: CATSKREDPYNEQFF.

V is TRBV15 and J is TRBJ2-7, with D possibly being TRBD1 (6 bases). The length of the CDR3 is 14 residues. Germline assignment: CDR1 LNHNV and CDR2 YYDKDF (reference sequence). V lost 3 bases and J 6 bases, leaving 15 bases between the germline ends. DNA for the CDR3: TGTGCCACCAGCAGCAGCCAGGGGTGGGGCGAGCAGTACTTC. Its translation is CATSSSQGWGEQYF.

In this sample, this clonotype turned up many times. The genes are TRBV24-1 and TRBJ2-3; TRBD2 is a possible D gene (5 bases). V was shortened by 4 bases and J by 4 bases, with 11 bases between the two germline ends. Germline CDR1 is KGHDR and CDR2 is SFDVKD. This CDR3 region has 14 residues. CDR3 sequence: CATSDQRGPDTQYF. The CDR3 DNA reads as TGTGCCACCAGTGACCAACGAGGGCCAGATACGCAGTATTTT.

This clonotype showed up many times. This sequence joins TRBV27 and TRBJ2-3; D might be TRBD1 (6 bases). Germline CDR1 MNHEY, CDR2 SMNVEV (reference sequence). Trimming shortened V by 7 bases and J by 8 bases, and 16 bases separated the two germline ends. This CDR3 region has 13 residues. CDR3 residues: CASMQGRAGTQYF. For the CDR3, the DNA is TGTGCCAGCATGCAGGGGCGCGCTGGTACGCAGTATTTT.

J is TRBJ2-2 and V is TRBV12-3 or TRBV12-4; tentative D call: TRBD2 (5 bases). The CDR3 is made up of 14 amino acids. The V and J ends lost 6 bases and 4 bases respectively, with 12 bases between them. The CDR3 DNA reads as TGTGCCAGCAGCCCTACTAGTTTCACCGGGGAGCTGTTTTTT. The encoded protein is CASSPTSFTGELFF.

The chain is built from TRBV7-2 and TRBJ2-5, with TRBD2 matching over 13 bases. Germline assignment: CDR1 SGHTA and CDR2 FQGNSA. J was trimmed by 5 bases and V by 4 bases; bases with no gene match: 7. This CDR3 comprises 16 residues. CDR3 bases: TGTGCCAGCAGCTCGATACGGACTAGCGGGAGCGAGACCCAGTACTTC. Its translation is CASSSIRTSGSETQYF.

At least ten counts were recorded for this clonotype. V usage is TRBV15 and J usage is TRBJ2-7, with 8 bases aligning to TRBD2. In germline, CDR1 is LNHNV, CDR2 YYDKDF (reference sequence). The CDR3 runs 15 residues. The J segment lost 2 bases and the V segment lost 0 bases, leaving 3 bases of the junction unmatched. The CDR3 DNA reads TGTGCCACCAGCAGAGATGTACTAGCGGCCTACGAGCAGTACTTC. This gives the protein CATSRDVLAAYEQYF. The whole variable domain, filled in from reference TRBV15 and TRBJ2-7, reads DAMVIQNPRYQVTQFGKPVTLSCSQTLNHNVMYWYQQKSSQAPKLLFHYYDKDFNNEADTPDNFQSRRPNTSFCFLDIRSPGLGDTAMYLCATSRDVLAAYEQYFGPGTRLTVT.